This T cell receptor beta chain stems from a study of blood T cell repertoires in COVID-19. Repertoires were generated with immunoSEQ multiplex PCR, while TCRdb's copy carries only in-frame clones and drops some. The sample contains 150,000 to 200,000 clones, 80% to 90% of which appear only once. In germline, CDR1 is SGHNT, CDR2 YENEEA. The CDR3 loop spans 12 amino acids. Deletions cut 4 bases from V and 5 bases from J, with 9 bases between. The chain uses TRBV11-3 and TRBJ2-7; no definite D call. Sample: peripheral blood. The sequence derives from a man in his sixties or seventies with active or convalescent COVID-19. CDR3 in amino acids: CASSSNSNEQYF. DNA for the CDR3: TGTGCCAGCAGCTCTAACAGCAACGAGCAGTACTTC.